This T cell receptor beta chain was retrieved from a study of Ad26.COV2.S vaccination and SARS-CoV-2 variants. Overall study context: The vaccine Ad26.COV2.S was put into the muscle once, or twice with 56 days between.

Treatment specified: roughly 19 received Ad26.COV2.S at low or high dose, single or two shots; 5 received placebo; per-sample allocation not given. Sample collection was performed on day 63 after the first vaccine or placebo injection. Its platform was an Ad26 vector, and its expressed antigen was Wuhan-strain SARS-CoV-2 spike. Assay used: immunoSEQ multiplex PCR; TCRdb lists only in-frame clones, some missing. The table shows approximately 250,000 clones, with roughly nine tenths occurring only once. General observations from the study: Vaccinees and placebo recipients showed similar non-spike TCR breadth. Analyses that measured TCR breadth and depth may have underestimated total T cell responses.

V was cut by 3 bases and J by 6 bases, with 18 bases left in between. The CDR3 consists of 14 residues. Germline CDR1 and CDR2: DFQATT and SNEGSKA (reference sequence). This clone was observed a handful of times. Antigen unknown. V usage is TRBV20-1 and J usage is TRBJ2-7; either TRBD1 or TRBD2 may supply D (6 bases each). This receptor was obtained from a person aged 18-60 years who received the Ad26.COV2.S COVID-19 vaccine or a placebo. Specimen: peripheral blood, collected in a trial of Ad26.COV2.S vaccine versus placebo. This CDR3 is CSASSRGPLGEQYF. The DNA for the CDR3 is TGCAGTGCTAGTAGTCGGGGGCCACTGGGCGAGCAGTACTTC.